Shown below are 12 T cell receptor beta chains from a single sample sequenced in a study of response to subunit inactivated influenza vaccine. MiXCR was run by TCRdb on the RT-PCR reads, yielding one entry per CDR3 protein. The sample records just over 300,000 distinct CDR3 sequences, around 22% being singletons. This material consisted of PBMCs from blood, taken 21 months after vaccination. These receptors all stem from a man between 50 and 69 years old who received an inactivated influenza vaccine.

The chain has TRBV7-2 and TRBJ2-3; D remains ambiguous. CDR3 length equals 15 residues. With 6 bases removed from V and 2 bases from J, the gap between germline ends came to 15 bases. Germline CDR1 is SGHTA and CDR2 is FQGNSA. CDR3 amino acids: CASREGWLITDTQYF. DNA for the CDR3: TGTGCCAGCAGGGAAGGTTGGCTAATCACAGATACGCAGTATTTT.

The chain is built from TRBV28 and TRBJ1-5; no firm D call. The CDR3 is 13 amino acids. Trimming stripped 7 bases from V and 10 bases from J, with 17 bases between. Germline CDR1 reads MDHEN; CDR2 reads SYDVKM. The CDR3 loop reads CASTLGPFGPQHF. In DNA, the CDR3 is TGTGCCAGCACTCTCGGCCCTTTTGGACCCCAGCATTTT.

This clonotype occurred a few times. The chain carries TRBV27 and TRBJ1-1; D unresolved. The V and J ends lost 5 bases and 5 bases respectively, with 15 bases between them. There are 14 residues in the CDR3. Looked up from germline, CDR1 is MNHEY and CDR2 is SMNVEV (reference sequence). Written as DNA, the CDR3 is TGTGCCAGCAGTGGACCCCACCCGGGGACTGAAGCTTTCTTT. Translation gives CASSGPHPGTEAFF.

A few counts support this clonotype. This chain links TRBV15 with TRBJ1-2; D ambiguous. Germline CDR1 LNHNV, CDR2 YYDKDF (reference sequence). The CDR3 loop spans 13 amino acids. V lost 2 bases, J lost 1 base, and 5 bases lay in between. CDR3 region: CATSRQINYGYTF. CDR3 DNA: TGTGCCACCAGCAGACAGATTAACTATGGCTACACCTTC. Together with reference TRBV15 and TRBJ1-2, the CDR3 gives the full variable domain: DAMVIQNPRYQVTQFGKPVTLSCSQTLNHNVMYWYQQKSSQAPKLLFHYYDKDFNNEADTPDNFQSRRPNTSFCFLDIRSPGLGDTAMYLCATSRQINYGYTFGSGTRLTVV.

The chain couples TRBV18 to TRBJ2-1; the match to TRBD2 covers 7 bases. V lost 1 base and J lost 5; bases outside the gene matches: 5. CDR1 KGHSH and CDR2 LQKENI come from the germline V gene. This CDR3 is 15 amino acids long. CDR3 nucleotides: TGTGCCAGCTCACCACGGCGCGGGGGAAACAATGAGCAGTTCTTC. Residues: CASSPRRGGNNEQFF.

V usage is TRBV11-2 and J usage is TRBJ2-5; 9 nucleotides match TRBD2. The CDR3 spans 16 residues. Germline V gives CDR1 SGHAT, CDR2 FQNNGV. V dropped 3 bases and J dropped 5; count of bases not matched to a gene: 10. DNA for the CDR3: TGTGCCAGCAGCTTGACTAGCGGAAACAATCGGGAGACCCAGTACTTC. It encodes CASSLTSGNNRETQYF. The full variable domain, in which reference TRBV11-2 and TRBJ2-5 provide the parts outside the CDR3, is EAGVAQSPRYKIIEKRQSVAFWCNPISGHATLYWYQQILGQGPKLLIQFQNNGVVDDSQLPKDRFSAERLKGVDSTLKIQPAKLEDSAVYLCASSLTSGNNRETQYFGPGTRLLVL.

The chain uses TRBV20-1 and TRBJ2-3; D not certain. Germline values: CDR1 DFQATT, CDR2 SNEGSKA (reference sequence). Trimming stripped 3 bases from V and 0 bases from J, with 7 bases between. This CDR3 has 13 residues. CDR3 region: CSASPQSTDTQYF. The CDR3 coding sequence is TGCAGTGCTAGTCCCCAGAGCACAGATACGCAGTATTTT.

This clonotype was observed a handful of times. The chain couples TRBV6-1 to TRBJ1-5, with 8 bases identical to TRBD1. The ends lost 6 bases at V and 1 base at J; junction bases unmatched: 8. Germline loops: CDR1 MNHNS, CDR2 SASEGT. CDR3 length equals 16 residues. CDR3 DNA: TGTGCCAGCAGCGAGTCAGGGGGCTGGAGCAATCAGCCCCAGCATTTT. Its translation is CASSESGGWSNQPQHF.

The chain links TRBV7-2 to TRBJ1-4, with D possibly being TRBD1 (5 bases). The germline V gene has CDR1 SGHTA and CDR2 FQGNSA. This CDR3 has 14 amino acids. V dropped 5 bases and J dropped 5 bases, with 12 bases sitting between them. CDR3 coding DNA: TGTGCCAGCAGCGGGGGGAGTCCCAATGAAAAACTGTTTTTT. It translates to CASSGGSPNEKLFF. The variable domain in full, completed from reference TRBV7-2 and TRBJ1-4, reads GAGVSQSPSNKVTEKGKDVELRCDPISGHTALYWYRQSLGQGLEFLIYFQGNSAPDKSGLPSDRFSAERTGGSVSTLTIQRTQQEDSAVYLCASSGGSPNEKLFFGSGTQLSVL.

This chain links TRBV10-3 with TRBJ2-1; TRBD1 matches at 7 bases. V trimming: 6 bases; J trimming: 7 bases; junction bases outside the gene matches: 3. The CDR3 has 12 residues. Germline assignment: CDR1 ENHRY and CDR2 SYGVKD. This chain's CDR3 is CAISEGANEQFF. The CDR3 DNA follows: TGTGCCATCAGCGAGGGGGCTAATGAGCAGTTCTTC.

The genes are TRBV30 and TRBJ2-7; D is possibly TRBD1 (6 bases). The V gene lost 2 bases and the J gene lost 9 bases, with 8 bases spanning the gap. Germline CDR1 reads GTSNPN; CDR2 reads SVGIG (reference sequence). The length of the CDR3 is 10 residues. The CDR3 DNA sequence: TGTGCCTGGAGTACGGACAGGCAGTACTTC. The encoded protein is CAWSTDRQYF.

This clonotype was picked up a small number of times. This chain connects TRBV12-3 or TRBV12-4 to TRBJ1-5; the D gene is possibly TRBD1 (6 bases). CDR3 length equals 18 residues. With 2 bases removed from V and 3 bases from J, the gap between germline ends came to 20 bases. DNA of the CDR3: TGTGCCAGCAGTTTATTTTTAGGCTTCGACAGGTCCAATCAGCCCCAGCATTTT. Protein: CASSLFLGFDRSNQPQHF.